This T cell receptor (beta chain) was documented in a study of T cell changes during pregnancy in multiple sclerosis. Profiled with immunoSEQ multiplex PCR; TCRdb holds only in-frame clones, not every one. In the table there are 100,000 or so clones, about 93% of which are singletons. Per germline, CDR1 SGHTA and CDR2 FQGNSA. Deletions cut 1 base from V and 0 bases from J, with 16 bases between. The length of the CDR3 is 18 residues. The chain links TRBV7-2 to TRBJ1-3; D ambiguous. The receptor comes from a female donor in good health, enrolled as a control in a pregnancy study. The material was peripheral blood, obtained after pregnancy. CDR3 sequence (DNA): TGTGCCAGCAGCTTAGGTTTGACCGGAGTGCGCTCTGGAAACACCATATATTTT. Encoded protein: CASSLGLTGVRSGNTIYF.